This T cell receptor beta chain was profiled in a study of T-cell memory formation after mild COVID-19. This clonotype was seen more than once but under ten times. TCRdb recomputed calls from the 5' RACE reads with MiXCR, one row per CDR3 protein. The table includes about 310,000 distinct CDR3 sequences, about 16% detected once. There are 18 residues in the CDR3. The germline V gene has CDR1 LGHNA and CDR2 YSLEER. V lost 4 bases and J lost 0, with 22 bases in between. The sequence was obtained from a man in his late teens or twenties who had mild COVID-19 (a few samples of this study predate the infection). Cell type and time point are not known. The material sequenced was PBMCs or a T cell subset sorted from them (not recorded which). The V and J genes are TRBV4-3 and TRBJ2-7; either TRBD1 or TRBD2 may supply D (5 bases each). This CDR3 is CASSLEPTRDRSSYEQYF. DNA for the CDR3: TGCGCCAGCAGCCTGGAGCCAACCCGGGACCGAAGCTCCTACGAGCAGTACTTC.